The rows below give T cell receptor beta chains drawn from one sample of a study of OX40 agonist ivuxolimab in advanced cancers. Sequencing was performed with immunoSEQ multiplex PCR; in TCRdb, only in-frame clones are kept and a portion is missing. The sample lists more than 65,000 clones, approximately 89% occurring once. The starting material was CD4+ or CD8+ T cells sorted from blood, obtained in a trial of the OX40 agonist ivuxolimab. Receptors originate from an adult with an advanced solid tumor such as melanoma, head and neck, liver or kidney cancer. The CDR3 runs from the conserved cysteine through the conserved F or W. D genes are given only for firm matches. Size values are once, few and many counts, or a class for expanded clones, and some rows have none.

>TRBV11-2|TRBJ1-5|NA|NA
CASSLVGGMNQPQHF
TGTGCCAGCAGCTTAGTTGGTGGGATGAATCAGCCCCAGCATTTT
>TRBV7-8|TRBJ2-7|NA|NA
CASSQAPGASYEQYF
TGTGCCAGCAGCCAAGCCCCAGGAGCTTCCTACGAGCAGTACTTC
>TRBV28|TRBJ1-6|NA|NA
CASSPVTGVSYNSPLHF
TGTGCCAGCAGCCCCGTTACTGGGGTTTCCTATAATTCACCCCTCCACTTT
>TRBV19|TRBJ2-7|TRBD1|NA
CASSVRQGAYEQYF
TGTGCCAGTAGTGTTCGACAGGGGGCGTACGAGCAGTACTTC
>TRBV2|TRBJ2-1|TRBD2|NA
CASSLLRGLAGVWYNEQFF
TGTGCCAGCAGTCTATTAAGGGGACTAGCGGGAGTTTGGTACAATGAGCAGTTCTTC
>TRBV10-3|TRBJ2-2|NA|few
CAISEAGGGTGELFF
TGTGCCATCAGTGAGGCGGGTGGCGGCACCGGGGAGCTGTTTTTT
>TRBV28|TRBJ1-1|NA|NA
CASSIKVGTEAFF
TGTGCCAGCAGTATAAAGGTTGGCACTGAAGCTTTCTTT
>TRBV13|TRBJ2-3|TRBD2|NA
CASSPSSSLLTSIHTDTQYF
TGTGCCAGCAGCCCTTCCAGCTCTCTTTTGACTAGCATTCACACAGATACGCAGTATTTT
>TRBV10-3|TRBJ1-3|TRBD1|NA
CAATENLGQGNTIYF
TGTGCCGCGACCGAAAACCTGGGACAGGGAAACACCATATATTTT
>TRBV4-1|TRBJ1-3|NA|NA
CASSQDSGNTIYF
TGCGCCAGCAGCCAAGATTCTGGAAACACCATATATTTT
>TRBV28|TRBJ1-5|NA|NA
CASSLGGAISNQPQHF
TGTGCCAGCAGTTTGGGGGGGGCGATTAGCAATCAGCCCCAGCATTTT
>TRBV6-1|TRBJ2-5|TRBD1|NA
CASSGDREKTQYF
TGTGCCAGCAGTGGAGACAGGGAAAAGACCCAGTACTTC
>TRBV18|TRBJ2-7|TRBD1|NA
CASSQIDRGNYEQYF
TGTGCCAGCTCACAAATAGACAGGGGAAACTACGAGCAGTACTTC
>TRBV19|TRBJ1-1|TRBD1|NA
CASSILTGVRAEAFF
TGTGCCAGTAGTATCCTGACAGGGGTTAGGGCTGAAGCTTTCTTT
>TRBV27|TRBJ2-5|NA|once
CASSLWSSARETQYF
TGTGCCAGCAGTTTATGGTCCTCGGCGCGAGAGACCCAGTACTTC
>TRBV28|TRBJ2-1|NA|NA
CASSPRVGDEQFF
TGTGCCAGCAGCCCGCGGGTGGGGGATGAGCAGTTCTTC
>TRBV15|TRBJ2-5|NA|NA
CATSRDSAQETQYF
TGTGCCACCAGCAGAGATTCGGCGCAAGAGACCCAGTACTTC
>TRBV18|TRBJ2-1|TRBD2|NA
CASSFTSGSFPSSYNEQFF
TGTGCCAGCTCATTTACTAGCGGGAGCTTCCCGAGCTCCTACAATGAGCAGTTCTTC
>TRBV9|TRBJ2-7|NA|NA
CASSVQVGLSYEQYF
TGTGCCAGCAGCGTTCAGGTGGGGCTCTCCTACGAGCAGTACTTC
>TRBV9|TRBJ2-5|NA|NA
CASSVAPSAKGETQYF
TGTGCCAGCAGCGTAGCCCCTAGCGCGAAGGGGGAGACCCAGTACTTC
>TRBV19|TRBJ2-3|NA|NA
CASSIGLSTDTQYF
TGTGCCAGTAGTATAGGTCTCAGCACAGATACGCAGTATTTT
>TRBV5-4|TRBJ2-3|TRBD2|NA
CASSSDVLAGALSTDTQYF
TGTGCCAGCAGCTCGGATGTGTTAGCGGGCGCCTTAAGCACAGATACGCAGTATTTT
>TRBV19|TRBJ2-7|TRBD2|NA
CASSPGRTSAGIEQYF
TGTGCCAGTAGTCCGGGGAGGACTAGCGCCGGGATCGAGCAGTACTTC
>TRBV5-8|TRBJ2-5|TRBD2|once
CASSLGLAGDQETQYF
TGTGCCAGCAGCTTGGGACTAGCGGGAGATCAGGAGACCCAGTACTTC
>TRBV29-1|TRBJ1-1|NA|NA
CSVGPGGWTEAFF
TGCAGCGTTGGGCCGGGCGGATGGACTGAAGCTTTCTTT
>TRBV27|TRBJ1-5|NA|NA
CASSSLDGGNQPQHF
TGTGCCAGCAGTTCACTCGATGGGGGGAATCAGCCCCAGCATTTT
>TRBV14|TRBJ1-3|NA|NA
CASSQVRGLSGNTIYF
TGTGCCAGCAGCCAAGTCCGAGGACTCTCTGGAAACACCATATATTTT
>TRBV6-1|TRBJ2-1|TRBD2|once
CASSEFLTSGGGYNEQFF
TGTGCCAGCAGTGAATTTTTGACTAGCGGGGGGGGCTACAATGAGCAGTTCTTC
>TRBV4-1|TRBJ2-1|NA|NA
CASRSGVFNEQFF
TGCGCCAGCAGATCCGGGGTTTTCAATGAGCAGTTCTTC
>TRBV5-1|TRBJ2-5|TRBD1|NA
CASSSGGQETQYF
TGCGCCAGCAGTTCAGGGGGTCAAGAGACCCAGTACTTC
>TRBV5-5|TRBJ1-1|TRBD1|NA
CASSAAGTASNTEAFF
TGTGCCAGCAGCGCCGCCGGGACAGCATCGAACACTGAAGCTTTCTTT
>TRBV6-1|TRBJ2-1|NA|NA
CASSESARDEQFF
TGTGCCAGCAGTGAAAGTGCGCGGGATGAGCAGTTCTTC
>TRBV28|TRBJ1-1|TRBD1|NA
CASSPGQGRTEAFF
TGTGCCAGCAGTCCGGGACAGGGGAGGACTGAAGCTTTCTTT
>TRBV6-5|TRBJ1-2|NA|NA
CASSYLYSSYGYTF
TGTGCCAGCAGTTACCTTTATTCCTCCTATGGCTACACCTTC
>TRBV5-1|TRBJ2-1|NA|NA
CASSKDYNEQFF
TGCGCCAGCAGCAAGGATTACAATGAGCAGTTCTTC
>TRBV7-2|TRBJ2-1|TRBD1|NA
CASSLEGQAYNEQFF
TGTGCCAGCAGCTTAGAGGGACAGGCCTACAATGAGCAGTTCTTC
>TRBV18|TRBJ1-3|NA|NA
CASSPSETFSGNTIYF
TGTGCCAGCTCACCATCTGAGACCTTCTCTGGAAACACCATATATTTT
>TRBV10-3|TRBJ1-3|TRBD1|once
CAISESPGQGYHRYRNSGNTIYF
TGTGCCATCAGTGAGTCGCCGGGACAGGGTTACCACCGTTACAGGAATTCTGGAAACACCATATATTTT
>TRBV7-8|TRBJ2-2|NA|once
CASSLTRKENTGELFF
TGTGCCAGCAGCTTGACACGGAAAGAAAACACCGGGGAGCTGTTTTTT
>TRBV5-1|TRBJ2-7|NA|NA
CASSQKTRSSYEQYF
TGCGCCAGCAGCCAAAAGACTAGAAGCTCCTACGAGCAGTACTTC
>TRBV12-5|TRBJ2-5|NA|NA
CASGSGLLRETQYF
TGTGCTAGTGGTTCGGGACTGCTTCGAGAGACCCAGTACTTC
>TRBV11-1|TRBJ2-7|TRBD2|few
CASSLHGTSGPREQYF
TGTGCCAGCAGCCTTCACGGGACTAGCGGTCCCCGGGAGCAGTACTTC
>TRBV2|TRBJ2-5|NA|NA
CASSLEAGAQTQYF
TGTGCCAGCAGCCTGGAGGCGGGGGCGCAGACCCAGTACTTC
>TRBV6-4|TRBJ2-2|NA|NA
CASSDSGGTGELFF
TGTGCCAGCAGTGACTCGGGAGGCACCGGGGAGCTGTTTTTT
>TRBV2|TRBJ2-5|NA|NA
CASSEGTGWRETQYF
TGTGCCAGCAGTGAAGGAACAGGATGGCGGGAGACCCAGTACTTC